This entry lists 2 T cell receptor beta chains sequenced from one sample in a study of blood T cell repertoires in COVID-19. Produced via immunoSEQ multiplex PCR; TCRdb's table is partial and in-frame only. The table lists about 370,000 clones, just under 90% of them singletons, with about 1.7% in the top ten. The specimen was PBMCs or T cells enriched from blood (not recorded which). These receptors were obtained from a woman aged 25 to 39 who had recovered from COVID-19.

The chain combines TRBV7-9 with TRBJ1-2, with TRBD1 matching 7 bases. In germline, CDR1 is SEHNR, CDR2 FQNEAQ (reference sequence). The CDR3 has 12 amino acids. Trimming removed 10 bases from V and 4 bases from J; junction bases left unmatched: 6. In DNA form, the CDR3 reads TGTGCCACCCAGGGGGGTGGCTATGGCTACACCTTC. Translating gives CATQGGGYGYTF. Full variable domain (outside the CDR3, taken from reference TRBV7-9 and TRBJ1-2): DTGVSQNPRHKITKRGQNVTFRCDPISEHNRLYWYRQTLGQGPEFLTYFQNEAQLEKSRLLSDRFSAERPKGSFSTLEIQRTEQGDSAMYLCATQGGGYGYTFGSGTRLTVV.

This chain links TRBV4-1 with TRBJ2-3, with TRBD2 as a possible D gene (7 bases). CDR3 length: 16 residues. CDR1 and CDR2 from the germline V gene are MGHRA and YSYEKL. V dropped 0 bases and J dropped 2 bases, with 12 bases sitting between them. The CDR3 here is CASSQDWRGLTDTQYF. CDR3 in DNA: TGCGCCAGCAGCCAAGATTGGCGGGGGCTCACAGATACGCAGTATTTT.